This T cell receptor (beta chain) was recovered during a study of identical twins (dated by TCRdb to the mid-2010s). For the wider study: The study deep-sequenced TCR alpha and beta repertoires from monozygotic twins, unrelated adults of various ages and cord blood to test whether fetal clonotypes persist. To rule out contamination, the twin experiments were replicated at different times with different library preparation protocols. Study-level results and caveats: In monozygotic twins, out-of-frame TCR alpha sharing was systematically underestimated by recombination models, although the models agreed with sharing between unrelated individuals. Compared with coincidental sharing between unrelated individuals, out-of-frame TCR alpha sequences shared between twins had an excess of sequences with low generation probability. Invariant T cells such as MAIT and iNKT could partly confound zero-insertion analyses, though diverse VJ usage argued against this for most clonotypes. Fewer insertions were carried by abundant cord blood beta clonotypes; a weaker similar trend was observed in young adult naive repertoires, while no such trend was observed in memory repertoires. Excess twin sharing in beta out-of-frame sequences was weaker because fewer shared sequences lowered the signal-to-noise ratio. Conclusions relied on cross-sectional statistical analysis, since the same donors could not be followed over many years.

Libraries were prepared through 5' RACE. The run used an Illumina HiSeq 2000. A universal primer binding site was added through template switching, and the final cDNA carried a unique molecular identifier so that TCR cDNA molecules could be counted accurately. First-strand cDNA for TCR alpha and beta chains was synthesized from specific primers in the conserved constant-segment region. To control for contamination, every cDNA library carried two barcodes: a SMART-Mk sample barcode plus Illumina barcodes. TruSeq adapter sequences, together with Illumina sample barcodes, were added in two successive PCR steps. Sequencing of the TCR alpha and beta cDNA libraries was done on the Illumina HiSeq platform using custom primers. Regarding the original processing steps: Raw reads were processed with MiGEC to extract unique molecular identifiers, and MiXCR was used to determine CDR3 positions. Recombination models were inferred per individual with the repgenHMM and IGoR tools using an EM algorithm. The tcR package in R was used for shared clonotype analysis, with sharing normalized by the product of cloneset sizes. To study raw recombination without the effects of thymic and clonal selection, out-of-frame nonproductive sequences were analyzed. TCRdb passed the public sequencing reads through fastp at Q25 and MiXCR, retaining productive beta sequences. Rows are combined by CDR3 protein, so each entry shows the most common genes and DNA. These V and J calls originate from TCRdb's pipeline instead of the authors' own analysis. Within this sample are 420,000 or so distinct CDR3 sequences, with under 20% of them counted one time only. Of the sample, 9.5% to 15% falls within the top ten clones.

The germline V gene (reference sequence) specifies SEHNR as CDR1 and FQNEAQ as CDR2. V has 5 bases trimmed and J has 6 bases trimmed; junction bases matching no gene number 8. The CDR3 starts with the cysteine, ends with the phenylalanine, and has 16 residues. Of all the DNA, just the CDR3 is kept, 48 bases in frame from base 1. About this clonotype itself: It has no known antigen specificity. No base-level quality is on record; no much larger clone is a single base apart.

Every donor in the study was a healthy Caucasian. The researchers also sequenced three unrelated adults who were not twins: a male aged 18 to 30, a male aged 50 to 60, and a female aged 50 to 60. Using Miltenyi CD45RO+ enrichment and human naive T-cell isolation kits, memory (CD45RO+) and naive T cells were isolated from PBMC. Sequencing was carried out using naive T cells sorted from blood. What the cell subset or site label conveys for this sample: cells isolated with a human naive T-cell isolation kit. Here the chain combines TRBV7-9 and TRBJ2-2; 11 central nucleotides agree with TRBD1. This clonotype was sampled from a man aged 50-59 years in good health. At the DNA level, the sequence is TGTGCCAGCAGCCCTCCTGGACAGGGGGCAGCCGGGGAGCTGTTTTTT. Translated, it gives CASSPPGQGAAGELFF.